The TCR beta chain described here comes from a study of beta chain features in type 1 diabetes. Study-wide findings and caveats: The naive, central memory and Treg TCRB repertoires looked more alike in patients than they did in healthy donors. Type 1 diabetes patients had TCRB CDR3s that were shorter (moderately but significantly so) in all four CD4+ subsets.

CD4+ naive, central memory, regulatory and stem cell-like memory cells were sorted via CD45RO/CCR7/CD25/CD127/CD95/CD27. This clone has just a few counts. The antigen is unknown. The whole isolated RNA underwent reverse transcription, so sequencing captured expressed TCRB transcripts. Sequencing was performed with immunoSEQ multiplex PCR; in TCRdb, only in-frame clones are kept and a portion is missing. The table includes roughly 400,000 clones, 9.6% detected once. This CDR3 is built from 15 residues. CDR1 is LGHNT and CDR2 is FRNRAP in the germline V gene. The V segment lost 7 bases and the J segment 7 bases; nucleotides outside the gene matches: 13.

V and J are TRBV12-5 and TRBJ2-1, with 7 bases lining up with TRBD2. The specimen was central memory CD4+ T cells from blood. The sequence was obtained from a man aged 30-40 years with type 1 diabetes. The DNA for the CDR3 is TGTGCTAGTGTCGAAGGGAGGGTTGGACCAAATGAGCAGTTCTTC. This gives the protein CASVEGRVGPNEQFF.